The 19 T cell receptor beta chains listed next were all sequenced from one sample in a study of blood T cells in healthy people across ages. For the second PCR, which ran for roughly 6 to 12 cycles, a sample-barcoded 5' primer and a J-beta primer mix were used. TCRdb independently ran MiXCR on the 5' RACE reads; one entry per CDR3 protein. The sample carries around 2 million distinct CDR3 sequences, about 39% recorded once. The sequenced sample consisted of blood. These receptors all stem from a human donor in good health.

V usage is TRBV20-1 and J usage is TRBJ1-2, with TRBD1 matching over 7 bases. With V trimmed by 5 bases and J by 4 bases, 7 bases remained unmatched. Germline V lookup: CDR1 DFQATT, CDR2 SNEGSKA (reference sequence). This CDR3 has 13 residues. The CDR3 is CSASHGTVYGYTF. In DNA, the CDR3 is TGCAGTGCTTCTCATGGGACAGTCTATGGCTACACCTTC.

The sample holds a few counts of this clonotype. This CDR3 is CASSPHRESSYNEQFF. In nucleotides, the CDR3 is TGCGCCAGCTCACCACACAGGGAGAGCTCCTACAATGAGCAGTTCTTC. V is TRBV4-1 and J is TRBJ2-1, with a tentative D call TRBD1 (6 bases). Germline CDR1 is MGHRA and CDR2 is YSYEKL. Deletions cut 8 bases from V and 0 bases from J, with 17 bases between. There are 16 residues in the CDR3.

Only a few counts were recorded for this clonotype. The chain employs TRBV3-1 and TRBJ2-7, with unresolved D. CDR3 length equals 13 residues. Germline assignment: CDR1 LGHDT and CDR2 YNNKEL (reference sequence). Trimming took 1 base from V and 3 from J, leaving 7 bases between them. The CDR3 nucleotides are TGTGCCAGCAGCCAAGGGATAGACTACGAGCAGTACTTC. Protein: CASSQGIDYEQYF.

V usage is TRBV4-3 and J usage is TRBJ1-2; 8 bases map to TRBD1. V was clipped by 0 bases and J by 8 bases; unmatched bases: 8. Germline V gene sequence: CDR1 LGHNA, CDR2 YSLEER. CDR3 size: 15 residues. This CDR3 is CASSQDFGQGRGYTF. CDR3 nucleotides: TGCGCCAGCAGCCAAGATTTTGGACAGGGCAGGGGCTACACCTTC.

In its sample, this clonotype was seen once. One junction end disagrees with the germline gene, perhaps due to a read error. The rearrangement joins TRBV29-1 to TRBJ2-3; D is possibly TRBD1 or TRBD2 (6 bases each). The CDR3 extends over 11 amino acids. Germline CDR1 SQVTM, CDR2 ANQGSEA. CDR3 sequence (DNA): TGCAGCGTTGACAGGGGAGGTACGCGGTATTTT. It is translated as CSVDRGGTRYF.

This clonotype was seen a few times. The chain employs TRBV15 and TRBJ1-5, with D maybe TRBD1 (6 bases). Germline CDR1 LNHNV, CDR2 YYDKDF (reference sequence). The V end was cut by 1 base, the J end by 7 bases, with 17 bases between. The CDR3 sequence is 16 residues long. This CDR3 is CATSRVRTALGQPQHF. The CDR3 nucleotides are TGTGCCACCAGCAGAGTCCGGACAGCTCTGGGGCAGCCCCAGCATTTT.

This clonotype was seen at least ten times. This rearrangement joins TRBV12-3 or TRBV12-4 to TRBJ2-5; 8 positions agree with TRBD2. The length of the CDR3 is 15 residues. V shed 6 bases and J 7 bases; nucleotides not matched to a gene: 13. The chain's CDR3 is CASSSTTGLEGTQYF. CDR3 nucleotides: TGTGCCAGCAGCTCAACAACGGGACTAGAGGGGACCCAGTACTTC.

This clonotype appeared once. J is TRBJ2-3 and V is TRBV12-3 or TRBV12-4; 9 nucleotides align to TRBD1. V dropped 5 bases and J dropped 0; count of bases not matched to a gene: 9. CDR3 length: 17 residues. The CDR3 DNA reads as TGTGCCAGCAGTCCGGGGGTGGGGACAGGGAGCACAGATACGCAGTATTTT. Encoded protein: CASSPGVGTGSTDTQYF.

This chain links TRBV4-1 with TRBJ2-7; D is undetermined. Germline V lookup: CDR1 MGHRA, CDR2 YSYEKL. V lost 4 bases, J lost 4 bases, and 14 bases lay in between. The CDR3 spans 14 residues. CDR3 in amino acids: CASSLIDLGYEQYF. The CDR3 DNA reads TGCGCCAGCAGCCTAATCGACCTCGGTTACGAGCAGTACTTC.

This chain's CDR3 is CASSFRQGGSEAFF. Here the CDR3 DNA reads TGTGCCAGCAGCTTTCGGCAGGGCGGGTCCGAAGCTTTCTTT. This rearrangement joins TRBV11-1 to TRBJ1-1; tentative D call: TRBD1 (5 bases). Per germline, CDR1 SGHAT and CDR2 FQDESV (reference sequence). The CDR3 length is 14 residues. Trimming removed 3 bases from V and 8 bases from J, with 16 bases in between.

The chain carries TRBV20-1 and TRBJ2-1; 9 nucleotides align to TRBD2. The germline gives CDR1 DFQATT, CDR2 SNEGSKA (reference sequence). The CDR3 sequence is 13 residues long. V gave up 5 bases and J gave up 14 bases; unmatched junction bases: 13. CDR3 nucleotide sequence: TGCAGTGCTGGGGGGGGGACTAGCATGGAGGAGTTCTTC. Its protein product is CSAGGGTSMEEFF.

This clonotype has just a few counts. CDR3 sequence: CSVEAEQGNIQYF. The CDR3 region has the DNA TGCAGCGTTGAAGCGGAGCAGGGAAACATTCAGTACTTC. The chain recombines TRBV29-1 with TRBJ2-4; tentatively, D is TRBD1 (5 bases). This CDR3 has 13 residues. Deletions cut 1 base from V and 6 bases from J, with 10 bases between. Looked up from germline, CDR1 is SQVTM and CDR2 is ANQGSEA.

This chain joins TRBV12-3 or TRBV12-4 and TRBJ2-7; D might be TRBD1 or TRBD2, each matching 5 bases. The assigned J gene may be wrong: the sequence end matches TRBJ2-5 better. This CDR3 is built from 18 residues. CDR3 nucleotides: TGTGCCAGCAGCCCACCCGTAGGAGGAAGGGGATACTTAGAGACCCAGTACTTC. This encodes CASSPPVGGRGYLETQYF.

The chain carries TRBV11-3 and TRBJ2-1; D is unresolved. This CDR3 spans 15 amino acids. Germline assignment: CDR1 SGHNT and CDR2 YENEEA. V was clipped by 2 bases and J by 0 bases, with 8 bases between them. The CDR3 bases are TGTGCCAGCAGCTTAAGTCGGATCTCCTACAATGAGCAGTTCTTC. As protein: CASSLSRISYNEQFF.

The V gene is TRBV7-2, the J gene TRBJ1-6; 9 nucleotides line up with TRBD1. V was pared by 4 bases and J by 2 bases, with 9 bases of the junction left unmatched. This CDR3 spans 18 amino acids. The V gene's germline CDR1 is SGHTA and CDR2 FQGNSA. In DNA form, the CDR3 reads TGTGCCAGCAGCTGGCCCGGGACAGGGAGCACCTATAATTCACCCCTCCACTTT. It is translated as CASSWPGTGSTYNSPLHF. Looking up the rest from reference TRBV7-2 and TRBJ1-6 gives the full variable domain: GAGVSQSPSNKVTEKGKDVELRCDPISGHTALYWYRQSLGQGLEFLIYFQGNSAPDKSGLPSDRFSAERTGGSVSTLTIQRTQQEDSAVYLCASSWPGTGSTYNSPLHFGNGTRLTVT.

This clonotype was seen a single time. The chain employs TRBV7-3 and TRBJ2-1; 9 nucleotides line up with TRBD2. The CDR3 loop spans 15 amino acids. Germline CDR1 reads SGHTA; CDR2 reads FQGTGA. V shed 2 bases and J 8 bases; nucleotides not matched to a gene: 7. This chain's CDR3 is CASSLRRGGLDEQFF. The CDR3 nucleotides are TGTGCCAGCAGCTTACGGCGGGGGGGCCTCGATGAGCAGTTCTTC. Looking up the rest from reference TRBV7-3 and TRBJ2-1 gives the full variable domain: GAGVSQTPSNKVTEKGKYVELRCDPISGHTALYWYRQSLGQGPEFLIYFQGTGAADDSGLPNDRFFAVRPEGSVSTLKIQRTERGDSAVYLCASSLRRGGLDEQFFGPGTRLTVL.

The chain is built from TRBV29-1 and TRBJ1-5; 12 nucleotides align to TRBD1. Trimming at V came to 6 bases and at J to 6 bases, leaving 6 bases not matched to a gene. Per germline, CDR1 SQVTM and CDR2 ANQGSEA. The CDR3 consists of 14 residues. CDR3 sequence reads: CSVGTGGLSQPQHF. Written as DNA, the CDR3 is TGCAGCGTGGGGACAGGGGGCTTAAGTCAGCCCCAGCATTTT.

This sequence joins TRBV7-2 and TRBJ2-1; 11 nucleotides match TRBD2. The CDR3 is made up of 14 amino acids. J gave up 15 bases and V 1 base, and 8 bases lay outside the gene matches. Germline CDR1 is SGHTA and CDR2 is FQGNSA. The CDR3 region is CASSLGSSSGGSFF. In nucleotides, the CDR3 is TGTGCCAGCAGCTTAGGCAGCTCTAGCGGGGGGTCGTTCTTC.

This clonotype turned up a few times. The V gene is TRBV6-6, the J gene TRBJ2-3; no clear D. Germline CDR1 MNHNY, CDR2 SVGAGI (reference sequence). Trimming cost V 7 bases and J 2 bases, with 13 bases left between them. The CDR3 is made up of 14 amino acids. The CDR3 sequence: CASIISLSTDTQYF. The CDR3 DNA sequence: TGTGCCAGCATTATTAGTTTGTCCACAGATACGCAGTATTTT.